The table lists the clone carrying this TCR beta chain with a few counts. Only in-frame clones appear in the TCRdb table, and some are missing; sequencing was by immunoSEQ multiplex PCR. Of over 75,000 clones listed, 82% are singletons. The data belong to a study of blood T cell repertoires in COVID-19. The wider study: Sites across the United States, Italy and Spain contributed samples from acute and convalescent COVID-19.

CDR1 and CDR2 from the germline V gene are SGHTA and FQGNSA. The V end was cut by 3 bases, the J end by 3 bases, with 2 bases between. This CDR3 contains 12 residues. The receptor comes from a man between 65 and 85 years old with acute or convalescent COVID-19. Sequenced: peripheral blood. The chain employs TRBV7-2 and TRBJ2-2; D unclear. The CDR3 protein is CASSFYTGELFF. CDR3 coding DNA: TGTGCCAGCAGCTTCTACACCGGGGAGCTGTTTTTT.